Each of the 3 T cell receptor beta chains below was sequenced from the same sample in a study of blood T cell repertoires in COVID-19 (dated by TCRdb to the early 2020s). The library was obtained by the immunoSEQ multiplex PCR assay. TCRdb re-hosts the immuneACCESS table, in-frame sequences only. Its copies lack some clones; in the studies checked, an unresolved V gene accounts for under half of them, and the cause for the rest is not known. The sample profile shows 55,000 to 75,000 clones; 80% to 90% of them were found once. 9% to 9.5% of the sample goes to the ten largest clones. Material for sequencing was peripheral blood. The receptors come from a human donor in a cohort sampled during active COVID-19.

CDR3 coding DNA: TGTGCCAGCTCACCGGCAGGGGAAAGCGAAAAACTGTTTTTT. Its translation: CASSPAGESEKLFF. The rearrangement uses TRBV18 and TRBJ1-4; D perhaps matches TRBD1 (6 bases). Germline CDR1 and CDR2: KGHSH and LQKENI. Trimming left V 3 bases short and J 8 bases short, with 13 bases between. The CDR3 totals 14 residues.

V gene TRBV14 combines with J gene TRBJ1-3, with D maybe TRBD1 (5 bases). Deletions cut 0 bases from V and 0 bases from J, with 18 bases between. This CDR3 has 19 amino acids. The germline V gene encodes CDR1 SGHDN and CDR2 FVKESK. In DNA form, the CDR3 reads TGTGCCAGCAGCCAAGATAGGGGTGCAGATGCCTTCTCTGGAAACACCATATATTTT. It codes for CASSQDRGADAFSGNTIYF. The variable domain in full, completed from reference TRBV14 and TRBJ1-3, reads EAGVTQFPSHSVIEKGQTVTLRCDPISGHDNLYWYRRVMGKEIKFLLHFVKESKQDESGMPNNRFLAERTGGTYSTLKVQPAELEDSGVYFCASSQDRGADAFSGNTIYFGEGSWLTVV.

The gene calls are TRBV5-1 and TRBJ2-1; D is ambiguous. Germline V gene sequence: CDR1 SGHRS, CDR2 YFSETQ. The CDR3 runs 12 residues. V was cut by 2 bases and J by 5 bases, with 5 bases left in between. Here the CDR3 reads CASSFPDNEQFF. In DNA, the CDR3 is TGCGCCAGCAGCTTTCCAGACAATGAGCAGTTCTTC.